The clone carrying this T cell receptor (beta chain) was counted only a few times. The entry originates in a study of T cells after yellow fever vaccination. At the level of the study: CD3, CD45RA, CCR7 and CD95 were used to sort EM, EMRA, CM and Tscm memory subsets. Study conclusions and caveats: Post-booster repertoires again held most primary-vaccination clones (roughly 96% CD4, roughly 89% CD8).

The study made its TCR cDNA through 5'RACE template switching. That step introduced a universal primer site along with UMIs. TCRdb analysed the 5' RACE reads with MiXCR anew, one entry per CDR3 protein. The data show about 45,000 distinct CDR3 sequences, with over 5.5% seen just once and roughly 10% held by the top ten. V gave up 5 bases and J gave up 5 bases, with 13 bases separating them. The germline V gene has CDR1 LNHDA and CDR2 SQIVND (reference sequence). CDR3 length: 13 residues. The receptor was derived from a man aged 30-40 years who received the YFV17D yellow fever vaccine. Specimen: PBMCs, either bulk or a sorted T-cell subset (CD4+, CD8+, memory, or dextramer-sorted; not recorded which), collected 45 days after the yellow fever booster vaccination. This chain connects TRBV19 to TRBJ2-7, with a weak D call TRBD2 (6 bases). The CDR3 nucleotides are TGTGCCAGTAGTCCGGGAGCGGGCGACGAGCAGTACTTC. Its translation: CASSPGAGDEQYF.